Below, 2 T cell receptor beta chains from the same sample are listed, as sequenced in a study of prognosis after radiotherapy for stage I lung cancer. From genomic DNA, two-round multiplex PCR was used to amplify TCR beta CDR3. Primers specific to each TRBV and TRBJ gene drove first-round PCR. MiXCR, applied by TCRdb to the multiplex PCR reads, yields one record per CDR3 protein. This sample carries 25,000 to 30,000 distinct CDR3 sequences, just over 40% of them seen once, and the ten largest clones take under 35%. Sequenced material: PBMCs, taken before or after stereotactic body radiation therapy (not recorded which). The receptors were gathered from a donor older than 45 with non-small cell lung cancer.

The rearrangement joins TRBV27 to TRBJ1-6; 9 bases map to TRBD1. Germline V lookup: CDR1 MNHEY, CDR2 SMNVEV (reference sequence). This CDR3 is built from 15 residues. The junction had 10 bases not matched to a gene; V was cut back by 6 bases and J by 10 bases. The CDR3 coding sequence is TGTGCCAGCAGAAGACAGGGGGGAATGGAATCACCCCTCCACTTT. This encodes CASRRQGGMESPLHF.

Many counts were recorded for this clonotype. The chain links TRBV11-2 to TRBJ2-1; no reliable D call. The V gene lost 1 base and the J gene lost 8 bases, with 6 bases spanning the gap. Per germline, CDR1 SGHAT and CDR2 FQNNGV. The CDR3 contains 12 residues. CDR3 residues: CASSLGIDEQFF. The CDR3 region has the DNA TGTGCCAGCAGCTTAGGTATAGATGAGCAGTTCTTC.